This TCR beta chain stems from a study of blood T cells in healthy people across ages. Study observations and caveats: Versus aged donors, long-lived donors had higher diversity and more naive CD4+ cells. Naive and antigen-experienced cells could not be conclusively compared, given unsorted PBMCs. Among T cells, TCR beta diversity per million cells dropped roughly linearly as age rose.

Researchers collected 7.5 to 10 milliliters of peripheral blood from every single donor. It was with a sample-barcoded 5' primer and a J-beta primer mix that a second PCR of roughly 6 to 12 cycles was run. TCRdb analysed the 5' RACE reads with MiXCR anew, one entry per CDR3 protein. The sample consists of some 1.8 million distinct CDR3 sequences, about 39% of them appearing once. A word on this clonotype: Its target is unknown.

Germline lookup yields CDR1 SGHRS and CDR2 YFSETQ. This CDR3 is 15 amino acids long. This receptor was obtained from a human donor in good health. The sample taken for sequencing was blood. The chain employs TRBV5-1 and TRBJ2-5; maybe TRBD1 (5 bases). The DNA end is a closer match to TRBJ2-1, so the J assignment may be wrong. The CDR3 DNA reads as TGCGCCAGCAGCTTGTTTGGGCAGGGCCAAGAGACCCAGTTCTTC. Protein product: CASSLFGQGQETQFF.